A selection of T cell receptor beta chains follows, all from one sample in a study of CD8+ T cells in alopecia areata. Here immunoSEQ multiplex PCR was the method, and the copy in TCRdb shows in-frame clones only, minus some. The profile shows about 110,000 clones, under 60% of them singletons. What was sequenced was NKG2D-low CD8+ T cells sorted from blood. Receptor source: a human donor with alopecia areata. The CDR3 runs from the conserved cysteine through the conserved F or W. The D gene is left open where the match is weak. Expanded clones are given a class, and other clones once, few, many or no size at all.

J gene | clone size | D gene | V gene | CDR3 DNA | CDR3 protein
TRBJ2-3 | - | TRBD2 | TRBV9 | TGTGCCAGCAGCGAGGGACTAGCGGTAACAGATACGCAGTATTTT | CASSEGLAVTDTQYF
TRBJ2-7 | - | TRBD2 | TRBV27 | TGTGCCAGCAGTTTATCGTCGCTAGCGGGTGGGTACGAGCAGTACTTC | CASSLSSLAGGYEQYF
TRBJ2-1 | - | - | TRBV7-6 | TGTGCCAGCAGCTTATCCGGGAGTCCCCCATTCTTC | CASSLSGSPPFF
TRBJ2-2 | few | - | TRBV28 | TGTGCCAGCGCGGCGGTACAGGGAGTAGACACCGGGGAGCTGTTTTTT | CASAAVQGVDTGELFF
TRBJ2-1 | few | - | TRBV27 | TGTGCCAGCAGTCACAAGGGTAGCAATGAGCAGTTCTTC | CASSHKGSNEQFF
TRBJ2-7 | few | - | TRBV27 | TGTGCCAGCAGTCCACTGGGCCTCCTCTCCTACGAGCAGTACTTC | CASSPLGLLSYEQYF
TRBJ1-1 | - | - | TRBV5-1 | TGCGCCAGCAGCCCGACGGGGGGGATCAACACTGAAGCTTTCTTT | CASSPTGGINTEAFF
TRBJ2-2 | - | - | TRBV5-6 | TGTGCCAGCAGCTTCGCAAACACCGGGGAGCTGTTTTTT | CASSFANTGELFF
TRBJ1-2 | few | - | TRBV4-1 | TGCGCCAGCACGGGTGACTATGGCTACACCTTC | CASTGDYGYTF
TRBJ2-7 | - | - | TRBV4-1 | TGCGCCAGCAGCCAGATGGACTTGGATCTCAAGCAGTACTTC | CASSQMDLDLKQYF
TRBJ2-7 | - | - | TRBV9 | TGTGCCAGCAGCCCCCCCGGCGGGAATCTCTACGAGCAGTACTTC | CASSPPGGNLYEQYF
TRBJ2-5 | - | - | TRBV30 | TGTGCCTGGAGCTGGGAGGGGGCAAACCAAGAGACCCAGTACTTC | CAWSWEGANQETQYF
TRBJ2-3 | - | - | TRBV6-5 | TGTGCCAGCCTTGGCAGCACAGATACGCAGTATTTT | CASLGSTDTQYF
TRBJ2-3 | - | - | TRBV7-3 | TGTGCCAGCAGCGTTCCGGGAGATACGCAGTATTTT | CASSVPGDTQYF
TRBJ1-5 | - | - | TRBV13 | TGTGCCAGCAGCTTCCGGGAAGATCCCGCGGGGCAGCCCCAGCATTTT | CASSFREDPAGQPQHF
TRBJ2-7 | - | - | TRBV7-9 | TGTGCCAGCAGCCAGGGGGGTCTCCGCGCCTACGAGCAGTACTTC | CASSQGGLRAYEQYF
TRBJ2-1 | - | - | TRBV7-9 | TGTGCCAGCAGCCCACCAAGGCCCAATGAGCAGTTCTTC | CASSPPRPNEQFF
TRBJ2-1 | - | - | TRBV7-9 | TGTGCCAGCAGCTTCTCCGGCAACAATGAGCAGTTCTTC | CASSFSGNNEQFF
TRBJ2-5 | few | TRBD2 | TRBV6-6 | TGTGCCAGCAGTCGACGGACTAGCGGGAGTGAGAAGACCCAGTACTTC | CASSRRTSGSEKTQYF
TRBJ2-1 | - | TRBD2 | TRBV12-5 | TGTGCTAGTGGTCCACCGGGGCCTAGCGGGAAAAATGAGCAGTTCTTC | CASGPPGPSGKNEQFF
TRBJ2-2 | - | - | TRBV27 | TGTGCCAGCAGTTTGAGGACCCTCGGAACCGGGGAGCTGTTTTTT | CASSLRTLGTGELFF
TRBJ2-3 | - | TRBD1 | TRBV27 | TGTGCCAGCAGTATCCAGGGGGCCATCGATACGCAGTATTTT | CASSIQGAIDTQYF
TRBJ2-2 | - | - | TRBV4-1 | TGCGCCAGCAGCCAAGAAACAGGATCATATGAGGCCGGGGAGCTGTTTTTT | CASSQETGSYEAGELFF
TRBJ1-1 | - | - | TRBV6-5 | TGTGCCAGCAGTTACACCCTTTGGGGGAACACTGAAGCTTTCTTT | CASSYTLWGNTEAFF
TRBJ2-7 | few | - | TRBV6-5 | TGTGCCAGCAGTTACCCCGGCCGAGATGAGTACTTC | CASSYPGRDEYF
TRBJ2-1 | - | TRBD2 | TRBV5-1 | TGCGCCAGCAGCTCGCCGGGACTAGTCGGTGAGCAGTTCTTC | CASSSPGLVGEQFF
TRBJ2-1 | - | - | TRBV29-1 | TGCAGCGTTTTAGACATGGGGGGCCGGTACAATGAGCAGTTCTTC | CSVLDMGGRYNEQFF
TRBJ2-1 | - | TRBD2 | TRBV19 | TGTGCCAGTAGTAGGGGGGGACTAGCTGAGTTCTTC | CASSRGGLAEFF
TRBJ1-2 | few | - | TRBV6-5 | TGTGCCAGCAGTTCCAGGGAAGGCTACACCTTC | CASSSREGYTF
TRBJ2-7 | once | - | TRBV5-1 | TGCGCCAGCAGCTTGGTTGTTATCGGCAGCTCCTACGAGCAGTACTTC | CASSLVVIGSSYEQYF
TRBJ2-7 | few | - | TRBV29-1 | TGCAGCGTTGTAGGACTCAGTGCGCGGGACGAGCAGTACTTC | CSVVGLSARDEQYF
TRBJ2-7 | - | TRBD1 | TRBV7-2 | TGTGCCAGCAGCTCGGCTTCCGGGACAGGGGGCAACGAGCAGTACTTC | CASSSASGTGGNEQYF
TRBJ2-1 | - | - | TRBV2 | TGTGCCAGCATTGGGAGCTCCTACAATGAGCAGTTCTTC | CASIGSSYNEQFF
TRBJ1-5 | - | - | TRBV27 | TGTGCCAGCAGATTAAAGGGGCTAGATCAGCCCCAGCATTTT | CASRLKGLDQPQHF
TRBJ1-5 | - | TRBD1 | TRBV6-5 | TGTGCCAGCAGTTTCACACAGGGGAACCATCAGCCCCAGCATTTT | CASSFTQGNHQPQHF
TRBJ2-7 | - | - | TRBV19 | TGTGCCAGTAGTAATGCGCAGGGCCCCTACGAGCAGTACTTC | CASSNAQGPYEQYF
TRBJ2-7 | - | TRBD1 | TRBV4-1 | TGCGCCAGCAGCCAAGAGCCACAGGGGCTGGGCGACGAGCAGTACTTC | CASSQEPQGLGDEQYF
TRBJ2-1 | - | TRBD1 | TRBV15 | TGTGCCACCAGCAAAAGCCGGGACAGGGGGGACAATGAGCAGTTCTTC | CATSKSRDRGDNEQFF
TRBJ2-7 | - | - | TRBV28 | TGTGCCAGCAGTTCCCCGGGTTGGGCCTACGAGCAGTACTTC | CASSSPGWAYEQYF
TRBJ2-1 | few | - | TRBV14 | TGTGCCAGCAGCCCCCCGTGGGCCTGGAATGAGCAGTTCTTC | CASSPPWAWNEQFF
TRBJ2-7 | - | - | TRBV13 | TGTGCCAGCAGCCACGGACTTACCTACGAGCAGTACTTC | CASSHGLTYEQYF
TRBJ1-4 | - | TRBD1 | TRBV27 | TGTGCCAGTTCTCCGGGACAGGATAATGAAAAACTGTTTTTT | CASSPGQDNEKLFF
TRBJ2-1 | few | - | TRBV7-9 | TGTGCCAGCATGGGCGGACGGATAAATGAGCAGTTCTTC | CASMGGRINEQFF
TRBJ1-2 | - | - | TRBV27 | TGTGCCAGCAGTTTACTGGGGGTTGGAGGCCCCTATGGCTACACCTTC | CASSLLGVGGPYGYTF
TRBJ2-3 | - | TRBD2 | TRBV2 | TGTGCCACTCTCCCGATAGCGGGGGGTACAGATACGCAGTATTTT | CATLPIAGGTDTQYF
TRBJ1-1 | - | - | TRBV27 | TGTGCCAGCAGTTATCGAGCGAACACTGAAGCTTTCTTT | CASSYRANTEAFF
TRBJ2-3 | - | TRBD2 | TRBV7-8 | TGTGCCAGCAACCTAGCGGGAGGGGCAGATACGCAGTATTTT | CASNLAGGADTQYF
TRBJ2-2 | - | - | TRBV7-2 | TGTGCCAGCAGTTACCTGTTCCGAAACACCGGGGAGCTGTTTTTT | CASSYLFRNTGELFF
TRBJ2-2 | - | - | TRBV5-1 | TGCGCCACGACCCCAGGTTGGGAGCTAACCGGGGAGCTGTTTTTT | CATTPGWELTGELFF
TRBJ2-5 | - | TRBD2 | TRBV25-1 | TGTGCCAGCAGAGCCGGGACTACCTTTGCGGGGACCCAGTACTTC | CASRAGTTFAGTQYF
TRBJ1-1 | - | - | TRBV30 | TGTGCCTGGAGTCCCCTCCTTGGGGGATCGAACACTGAAGCTTTCTTT | CAWSPLLGGSNTEAFF
TRBJ2-7 | - | TRBD1 | TRBV7-9 | TGTGCCAGCAGCCCACCTCGGGACAGCTACGAGCAGTACTTC | CASSPPRDSYEQYF
TRBJ2-7 | few | - | TRBV18 | TGTGCCAGCTCACCACCTGCAGGGCCAAAATCCTACGAGCAGTACTTC | CASSPPAGPKSYEQYF
TRBJ2-7 | - | - | TRBV14 | TGTGCCAGCAGCCAATCCGTCGAGCAGTACTTC | CASSQSVEQYF
TRBJ2-6 | - | TRBD1 | TRBV19 | TGTGCCAGTAGTTCCGACAGGGGGCTTGGGGCCAACGTCCTGACTTTC | CASSSDRGLGANVLTF
TRBJ1-1 | - | - | TRBV13 | TGTGCCAGCAGCCCCAGGGGATCGAACACTGAAGCTTTCTTT | CASSPRGSNTEAFF
TRBJ2-1 | few | - | TRBV7-9 | TGTGCCAGCACAAACCGGGTCAATGAGCAGTTCTTC | CASTNRVNEQFF
TRBJ2-5 | - | TRBD1 | TRBV5-6 | TGTGCCAGCAGCTCCTCTCACGGACAGGGGATGGGGACCCAGTACTTC | CASSSSHGQGMGTQYF
TRBJ2-7 | - | - | TRBV28 | TGTGCCAGCTTCGGGGGCGCCTACGAGCAGTACTTC | CASFGGAYEQYF
TRBJ2-5 | - | TRBD2 | TRBV5-6 | TGTGCCAGCAGCTTAGCCGGGAGGCAAGAGACCCAGTACTTC | CASSLAGRQETQYF